A selection of T cell receptor beta chains follows, all from one sample in a study of T-cell reconstitution after alpha-beta-depleted transplantation in children. From the PCR reads, TCRdb called clonotypes with MiXCR, one entry per CDR3 protein. The top ten hold approximately 14% of the sample, which has more than 500,000 distinct CDR3 sequences, about 10% seen once. Material: PBMCs, mostly from graft donor cells, obtained 180 days after TCRalphabeta/CD19-depleted stem cell transplant. Source of these receptors: a female patient aged 2-10 years who had a stem cell transplant for aplastic anemia, so the T cells may come from the graft donor. Both conserved end residues are part of each CDR3. D genes are given only for firm matches. Size values are once, few and many counts, or a class for expanded clones, and some rows have none.

CDR3	DNA	size	D	V	J
CASSSGTATPLNFYNEQFF	TGCGCCAGCAGCTCCGGGACTGCTACCCCTTTGAATTTCTACAATGAGCAGTTCTTC	-	-	TRBV5-1	TRBJ2-1
CASSFGLARNTGELFF	TGTGCCAGCAGCTTCGGACTAGCGAGAAACACCGGGGAGCTGTTTTTT	many	TRBD2	TRBV5-5	TRBJ2-2
CASSPDRAETQYF	TGTGCCAGCTCACCGGACAGGGCAGAGACCCAGTACTTC	-	TRBD1	TRBV18	TRBJ2-5
CASSTRWTGDGETQYF	TGTGCCAGCAGCACCCGTTGGACAGGGGACGGAGAGACCCAGTACTTC	few	TRBD1	TRBV7-2	TRBJ2-5
CASSLDRGIVGGEVYEQYF	TGTGCCAGCAGCCTAGACAGGGGGATTGTCGGGGGAGAAGTCTACGAGCAGTACTTC	few	TRBD1	TRBV4-2	TRBJ2-7
CASSPKGGSGYTF	TGTGCCAGCAGTCCCAAGGGGGGAAGTGGCTACACCTTC	few	-	TRBV7-2	TRBJ1-2
CASSRLAGDETQYF	TGTGCCAGCAGTCGACTAGCGGGAGATGAGACCCAGTACTTC	-	TRBD2	TRBV13	TRBJ2-5
CASSRHHRGSGSGALPDTQYF	TGTGCCAGCAGCCGTCACCACCGGGGTAGCGGGAGTGGGGCCTTACCAGATACGCAGTATTTT	many	TRBD2	TRBV11-1	TRBJ2-3
CASSLVRSREPETQYF	TGTGCCAGCAGCTTAGTCCGGTCGCGGGAGCCAGAGACCCAGTACTTC	many	TRBD2	TRBV7-2	TRBJ2-5
CSARSPGHSYGYTF	TGCAGTGCTAGGAGCCCGGGGCACAGCTATGGCTACACCTTC	many	-	TRBV20-1	TRBJ1-2
CSARTSDRYEQYF	TGCAGTGCTAGGACTAGCGACCGTTACGAGCAGTACTTC	-	TRBD2	TRBV20-1	TRBJ2-7
CSATRWGEQFF	TGCAGTGCTACCAGGTGGGGTGAGCAGTTCTTC	few	-	TRBV20-1	TRBJ2-1
CSARDWGGGNQPQHF	TGCAGTGCGAGGGATTGGGGGGGCGGCAATCAGCCCCAGCATTTT	few	-	TRBV20-1	TRBJ1-5
CASSPGGGRGQNQPQHF	TGCGCCAGCAGCCCTGGTGGGGGGCGCGGGCAGAATCAGCCCCAGCATTTT	few	-	TRBV5-1	TRBJ1-5
CASSYRGLGQGGTGELFF	TGTGCCAGCAGTTACCGAGGACTCGGACAGGGAGGCACCGGGGAGCTGTTTTTT	-	TRBD1	TRBV6-5	TRBJ2-2